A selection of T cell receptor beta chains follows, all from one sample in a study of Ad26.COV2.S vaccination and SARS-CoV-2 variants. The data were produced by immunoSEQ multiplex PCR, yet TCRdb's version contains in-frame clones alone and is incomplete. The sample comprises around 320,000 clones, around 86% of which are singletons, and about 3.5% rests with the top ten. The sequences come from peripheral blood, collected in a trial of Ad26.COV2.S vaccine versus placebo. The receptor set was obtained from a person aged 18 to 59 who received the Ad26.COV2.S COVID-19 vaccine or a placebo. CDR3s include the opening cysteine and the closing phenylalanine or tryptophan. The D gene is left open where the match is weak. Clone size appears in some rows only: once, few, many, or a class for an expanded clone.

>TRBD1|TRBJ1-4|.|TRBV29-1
CSVLGTGDRANEKLFF
TGCAGCGTTCTCGGGACAGGGGATAGAGCTAATGAAAAACTGTTTTTT
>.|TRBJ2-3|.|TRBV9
CASSLTTDTQYF
TGTGCCAGCAGCCTAACCACAGATACGCAGTATTTT
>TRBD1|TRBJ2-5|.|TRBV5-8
CATETGVQETQYF
TGTGCCACTGAGACAGGGGTTCAAGAGACCCAGTACTTC
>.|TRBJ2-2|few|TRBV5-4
CASSRTQGSSGELFF
TGTGCCAGCAGTAGGACACAGGGAAGTTCCGGGGAGCTGTTTTTT
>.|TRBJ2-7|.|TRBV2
CASSADRPSSYEQYF
TGTGCCAGCAGCGCAGACAGGCCCTCTTCCTACGAGCAGTACTTC
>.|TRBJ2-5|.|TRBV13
CASSYGDETQYF
TGTGCCAGCAGCTACGGGGATGAGACCCAGTACTTC
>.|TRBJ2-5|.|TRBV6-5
CASSYSRGLQETQYF
TGTGCCAGCAGTTACTCGAGGGGCCTCCAAGAGACCCAGTACTTC
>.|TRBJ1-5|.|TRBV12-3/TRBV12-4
CASSLETQPQHF
TGTGCCAGCAGTTTAGAGACTCAGCCCCAGCATTTT
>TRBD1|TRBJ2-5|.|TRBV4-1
CASSQWTGAGQETQYF
TGCGCCAGCAGCCAATGGACAGGGGCTGGTCAAGAGACCCAGTACTTC
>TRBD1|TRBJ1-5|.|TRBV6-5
CASSYRTDRGNQPQHF
TGTGCCAGCAGTTACCGGACCGACAGGGGTAATCAGCCCCAGCATTTT
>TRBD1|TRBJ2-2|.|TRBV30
CAWRSRDRGDTGELFF
TGTGCCTGGAGATCCCGGGACAGGGGAGACACCGGGGAGCTGTTTTTT
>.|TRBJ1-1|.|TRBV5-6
CASSFWVGRGNTEAFF
TGTGCCAGCAGCTTTTGGGTCGGCCGGGGGAACACTGAAGCTTTCTTT
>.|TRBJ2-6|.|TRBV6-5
CASSYSSNSGANVLTF
TGTGCCAGCAGTTACTCGTCCAACTCTGGGGCCAACGTCCTGACTTTC
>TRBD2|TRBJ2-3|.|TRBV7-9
CASSPTGSGVGDTQYF
TGTGCCAGCAGCCCTACGGGTAGCGGGGTTGGAGATACGCAGTATTTT
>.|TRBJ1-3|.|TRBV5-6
CARRGYGNTIYF
TGTGCCAGACGGGGGTACGGAAACACCATATATTTT
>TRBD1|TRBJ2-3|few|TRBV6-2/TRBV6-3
CASSPRQGAGDTQYF
TGTGCCAGCAGTCCCCGACAGGGCGCGGGAGATACGCAGTATTTT
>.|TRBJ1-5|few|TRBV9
CASSRSSNQPQHF
TGTGCCAGTAGCCGATCTAGCAATCAGCCCCAGCATTTT
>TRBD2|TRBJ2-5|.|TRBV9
CASSREGTETQYF
TGTGCCAGCAGCCGGGAGGGCACAGAGACCCAGTACTTC
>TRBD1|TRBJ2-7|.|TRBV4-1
CASSPGTGKIHEQYF
TGCGCCAGCAGCCCTGGGACAGGGAAGATACACGAGCAGTACTTC
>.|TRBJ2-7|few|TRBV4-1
CASSQGRQSYEQYF
TGCGCCAGCAGCCAAGGGAGACAATCCTACGAGCAGTACTTC
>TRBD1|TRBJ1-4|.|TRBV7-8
CASTETGRNEKLFF
TGTGCCAGCACCGAGACAGGGAGGAATGAAAAACTGTTTTTT
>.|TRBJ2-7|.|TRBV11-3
CASSPGGVYEQYF
TGTGCCAGCAGCCCAGGGGGGGTTTACGAGCAGTACTTC
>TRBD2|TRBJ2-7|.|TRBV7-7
CASSEGLAASYEQYF
TGTGCTAGCAGTGAGGGACTAGCGGCCTCCTACGAGCAGTACTTC
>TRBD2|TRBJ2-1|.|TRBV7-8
CASSLAGGGAGNEQFF
TGTGCCAGCAGCTTAGCTGGCGGGGGGGCCGGTAATGAGCAGTTCTTC
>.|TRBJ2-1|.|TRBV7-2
CASSLNGHNEQFF
TGTGCCAGCAGCTTAAATGGTCACAATGAGCAGTTCTTC
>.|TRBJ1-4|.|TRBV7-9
CASSLGDANEKLFF
TGTGCCAGCAGCTTGGGGGACGCAAATGAAAAACTGTTTTTT
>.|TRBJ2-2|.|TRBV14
CASSPRVVTGELFF
TGTGCCAGCAGCCCCAGGGTAGTGACCGGGGAGCTGTTTTTT
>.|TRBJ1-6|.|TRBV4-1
CASSQETQINSPLHF
TGCGCCAGCAGCCAAGAGACACAGATTAATTCACCCCTCCACTTT
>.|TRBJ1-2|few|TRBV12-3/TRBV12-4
CASSLRAFGYTF
TGTGCCAGCAGTTTAAGGGCGTTTGGCTACACCTTC
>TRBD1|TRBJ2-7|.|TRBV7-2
CASSISARTGAYEQYF
TGTGCCAGCAGCATCTCAGCCCGGACAGGGGCCTACGAGCAGTACTTC
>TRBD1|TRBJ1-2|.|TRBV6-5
CASSYQGQATF
TGTGCCAGCAGTTACCAGGGACAGGCCACCTTC
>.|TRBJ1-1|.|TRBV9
CASSPREGGYTEAFF
TGTGCCAGCAGCCCCCGGGAGGGAGGGTACACTGAAGCTTTCTTT
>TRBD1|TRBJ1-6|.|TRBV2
CASSDPRGNSPLHF
TGTGCCAGCAGTGACCCCAGGGGGAATTCACCCCTCCACTTT
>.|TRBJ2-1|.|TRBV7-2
CASSLLGGAGIGYEQFF
TGTGCCAGCAGCTTACTGGGGGGGGCCGGGATTGGGTATGAGCAGTTCTTC
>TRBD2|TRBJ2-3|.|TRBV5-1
CASSLAGGQPDTQYF
TGCGCCAGCAGCTTGGCGGGGGGGCAGCCAGATACGCAGTATTTT
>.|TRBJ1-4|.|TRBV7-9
CASSLALPEGNEKLFF
TGTGCCAGCAGCTTAGCCCTTCCGGAGGGTAATGAAAAACTGTTTTTT
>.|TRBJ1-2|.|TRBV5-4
CASSLGGSLYGYTF
TGTGCCAGCAGCTTGGGGGGTTCCCTATATGGCTACACCTTC
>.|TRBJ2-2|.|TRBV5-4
CASSLAFPGGELFF
TGTGCCAGCAGCTTGGCGTTCCCTGGCGGGGAGCTGTTTTTT
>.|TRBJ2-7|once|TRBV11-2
CASTEQFSYEQYF
TGTGCCAGCACAGAGCAGTTCTCCTACGAGCAGTACTTC
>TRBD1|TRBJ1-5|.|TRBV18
CASSTDRVSNQPQHF
TGTGCCAGCTCAACGGACAGGGTCAGCAATCAGCCCCAGCATTTT
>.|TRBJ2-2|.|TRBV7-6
CASSYDSWGTGELFF
TGTGCCAGCAGCTATGACTCGTGGGGGACCGGGGAGCTGTTTTTT
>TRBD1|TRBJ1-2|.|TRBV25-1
CASTPSQGQGGYGYTF
TGTGCCAGCACCCCCTCCCAGGGACAGGGAGGCTATGGCTACACCTTC
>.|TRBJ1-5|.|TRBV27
CASSLYALDQPQHF
TGTGCCAGCAGTTTATACGCATTGGATCAGCCCCAGCATTTT
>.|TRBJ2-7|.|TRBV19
CASSINRDYEQYF
TGTGCCAGTAGTATTAACAGGGACTACGAGCAGTACTTC
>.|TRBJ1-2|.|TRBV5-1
CASSLTNWDYGYTF
TGCGCCAGCAGCTTGACGAACTGGGACTATGGCTACACCTTC